This T cell receptor beta chain came from a study of technical replicates of blood from several donors. The junction had 10 bases not matched to a gene; V was cut back by 6 bases and J by 8 bases. From germline, CDR1 is MNHNY and CDR2 SVGAGI (reference sequence). There are 15 residues in the CDR3. Method: immunoSEQ multiplex PCR; TCRdb's copy keeps in-frame clones and lacks some. This sample has 70,000 to 85,000 clones, with more than 90% found just once. The sequenced sample consisted of T cells isolated from PBMCs. V usage is TRBV6-6 and J usage is TRBJ2-1; 10 nucleotides line up with TRBD2. The sequence was collected from a human donor in good health. The CDR3 DNA is TGTGCCAGCAGCCCCCTTCAGCGGGAGGGGGATGAGCAGTTCTTC. It encodes CASSPLQREGDEQFF.